This T cell receptor (beta chain) was identified in a study of cytomegalovirus exposure and HLA in healthy donors. The PCR employed 60 Vbeta primers together with 13 Jbeta primers. The assay was immunoSEQ multiplex PCR, and TCRdb's table has in-frame clones only and misses some. Here the sample spans approximately 280,000 clones, over 85% being singletons. There are 15 residues in the CDR3. V lost 4 bases, J lost 4 bases, and 14 bases lay in between. Looked up from germline, CDR1 is MRHNA and CDR2 is SNTAGT. The chain joins TRBV6-4 to TRBJ2-1; the D gene is possibly TRBD2 (6 bases). This TCR was recovered from a woman under 30 in good health and CMV-seronegative. Specimen: PBMCs. CDR3 coding DNA: TGTGCCAGCAGTGTTTTCGCGGGGAAGTACAATGAGCAGTTCTTC. This translates into CASSVFAGKYNEQFF.